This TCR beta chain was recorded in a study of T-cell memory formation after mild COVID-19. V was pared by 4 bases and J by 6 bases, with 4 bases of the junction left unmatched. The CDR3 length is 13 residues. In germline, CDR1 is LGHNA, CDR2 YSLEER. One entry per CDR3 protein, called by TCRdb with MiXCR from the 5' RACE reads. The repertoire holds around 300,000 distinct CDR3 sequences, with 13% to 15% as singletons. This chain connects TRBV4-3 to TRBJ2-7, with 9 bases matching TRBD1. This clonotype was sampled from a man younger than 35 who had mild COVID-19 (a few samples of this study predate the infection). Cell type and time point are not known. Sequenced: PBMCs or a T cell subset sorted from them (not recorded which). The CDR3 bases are TGCGCCAGCAGCCCCGGGACAGGGTTCGAGCAGTACTTC. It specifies CASSPGTGFEQYF.